Listed here are 30 T cell receptor beta chains from one sample, sequenced in a study of beta chain features in type 1 diabetes. Study-level findings and limits: The study found moderately but significantly shorter TCRB CDR3s in all four CD4+ subsets of Type 1 diabetes patients.

Their antigens remain unidentified. Of the isolated RNA, all was reverse transcribed, and so the sequenced material was expressed TCRB transcripts. Data came from immunoSEQ multiplex PCR; TCRdb stores just in-frame clones and leaves some out. The table lists about 660,000 clones, over 12% of them singletons. Sequencing input: naive CD4+ T cells from blood. The origin of the receptors is a young man with type 1 diabetes.

This clone was seen only a few times. The chain combines TRBV7-2 with TRBJ2-3; 7 bases match TRBD1. CDR1 is SGHTA, CDR2 FQGNSA, per germline. The CDR3 runs 14 residues. V shed 7 bases and J 1 base; nucleotides not matched to a gene: 5. The CDR3 sequence: CASNRDRGTDTQYF. The CDR3 nucleotides are TGTGCCAGCAACCGGGACAGAGGCACAGATACGCAGTATTTT. Together with reference TRBV7-2 and TRBJ2-3, the CDR3 gives the full variable domain: GAGVSQSPSNKVTEKGKDVELRCDPISGHTALYWYRQSLGQGLEFLIYFQGNSAPDKSGLPSDRFSAERTGGSVSTLTIQRTQQEDSAVYLCASNRDRGTDTQYFGPGTRLTVL.

The sample holds a few counts of this clone. The chain has TRBV19 and TRBJ1-1, with a weak D call TRBD1 (6 bases). This CDR3 has 12 amino acids. Germline V lookup: CDR1 LNHDA, CDR2 SQIVND (reference sequence). Trimming removed 5 bases at V and 8 bases at J, with 12 bases between. The CDR3 sequence: CASSSRDKEAFF. The CDR3 bases are TGTGCCAGTAGTTCCCGGGACAAGGAAGCTTTCTTT.

This clone was seen a few times. This rearrangement joins TRBV7-8 to TRBJ1-1; tentatively, D is TRBD1 (5 bases). The germline V gene encodes CDR1 SGHVS and CDR2 FQNEAQ. CDR3 size: 15 residues. Deletions cut 0 bases from V and 6 bases from J, with 14 bases between. The CDR3 region is CASSLAQGYSPEAFF. The CDR3 DNA sequence: TGTGCCAGCAGCTTAGCGCAGGGTTATTCCCCTGAAGCTTTCTTT.

This clone has just a few counts. The chain couples TRBV6-5 to TRBJ2-3; D call uncertain. Trimming cost V 2 bases and J 0 bases, with 9 bases left between them. This CDR3 has 15 residues. Germline V gene sequence: CDR1 MNHEY, CDR2 SVGAGI. The CDR3 DNA follows: TGTGCCAGCAGTTACAGGGCTTATAGCACAGATACGCAGTATTTT. Protein: CASSYRAYSTDTQYF.

In this sample, this clone turned up a few times. The chain recombines TRBV29-1 with TRBJ2-7, with D possibly called TRBD1 or TRBD2 (6 bases each). Germline CDR1 reads SQVTM; CDR2 reads ANQGSEA. CDR3 size: 12 residues. Trimming pared 5 bases from V and 0 bases from J, leaving 8 bases between. DNA for the CDR3: TGCAGCGTTAGGGGGGTCTCCTACGAGCAGTACTTC. Protein sequence: CSVRGVSYEQYF.

This clone was counted only a few times. At one end, the junction sequence differs from germline, possibly due to a read error. This chain joins TRBV30 and TRBJ2-7, with D perhaps matching TRBD2 (5 bases). The CDR3 length is 10 residues. Germline assignment: CDR1 GTSNPN and CDR2 SVGIG (reference sequence). CDR3 DNA sequence: TGTGCCTGGGGGGAAGCCGGGAACCACTTC. This sequence encodes CAWGEAGNHF.

The V and J genes are TRBV30 and TRBJ1-2; possible D gene TRBD1, 5 bases. The CDR3 totals 13 residues. Trimming took off 3 bases at V and 8 bases at J, with 16 bases between the two ends. The V gene's germline CDR1 is GTSNPN and CDR2 SVGIG (reference sequence). CDR3: CAWSVGARKGYTF. The CDR3 DNA sequence: TGTGCCTGGAGCGTTGGGGCCAGGAAAGGCTACACCTTC.

The chain links TRBV2 to TRBJ1-5, with D hard to call. Trimming cost V 4 bases and J 2 bases, with 12 bases left between them. CDR1 is SNHLY, CDR2 FYNNEI, per germline. CDR3 length: 15 residues. CDR3 nucleotides: TGTGCCAGCAGTGGTATTTTTGGGGGCAATCAGCCCCAGCATTTT. This codes for CASSGIFGGNQPQHF.

This clone was counted a few times. The chain couples TRBV6-6 to TRBJ1-2; D unclear. Per the germline V gene, CDR1 is MNHNY and CDR2 is SVGAGI (reference sequence). Trimming shortened V by 6 bases and J by 4 bases, and 9 bases separated the two germline ends. This CDR3 spans 12 amino acids. CDR3 sequence: CASRAGSYGYTF. CDR3 DNA sequence: TGTGCCAGCAGGGCAGGATCCTATGGCTACACCTTC.

The gene calls are TRBV5-1 and TRBJ2-5; 15 bases align to TRBD2. This CDR3 spans 16 amino acids. In germline, CDR1 is SGHRS, CDR2 YFSETQ. J lost 5 bases, V lost 4 bases, and 6 bases had no gene match. CDR3 in DNA: TGCGCCAGCAGCATCGCCGGGACTAGCGGGAGGGAGACCCAGTACTTC. Its protein is CASSIAGTSGRETQYF. The full variable domain, its missing parts supplied by reference TRBV5-1 and TRBJ2-5, is KAGVTQTPRYLIKTRGQQVTLSCSPISGHRSVSWYQQTPGQGLQFLFEYFSETQRNKGNFPGRFSGRQFSNSRSEMNVSTLELGDSALYLCASSIAGTSGRETQYFGPGTRLLVL.

This rearrangement joins TRBV27 to TRBJ2-7, with D perhaps matching TRBD1 (5 bases). The CDR3 runs to 13 residues. CDR1 is MNHEY, CDR2 SMNVEV, per germline (reference sequence). The V and J ends lost 3 bases and 0 bases respectively, with 6 bases between them. The CDR3 reads CASSLQGSYEQYF. In DNA, the CDR3 is TGTGCCAGCAGTTTGCAGGGCTCCTACGAGCAGTACTTC.

The genes are TRBV9 and TRBJ2-3, with D possibly TRBD2 on 6 matching bases. CDR3 length equals 15 residues. The V and J ends lost 0 bases and 1 base respectively, with 9 bases between them. Germline V gives CDR1 SGDLS, CDR2 YYNGEE. This CDR3 is CASSVGGGGTDTQYF. The CDR3 DNA reads as TGTGCCAGCAGCGTAGGGGGCGGGGGCACAGATACGCAGTATTTT.

This chain links TRBV2 with TRBJ1-2; D possibly corresponds to TRBD1 (6 bases). Trimming stripped 7 bases from V and 8 bases from J, with 23 bases between. CDR1 and CDR2 (germline): SNHLY, FYNNEI. CDR3 length equals 15 residues. The CDR3 nucleotides are TGTGCCAGCATCTCCCGGCGGGGGCCGGTTCCAGGCTACACCTTC. Encoded protein: CASISRRGPVPGYTF.

This clone was seen a handful of times. V and J are TRBV30 and TRBJ2-3; D ambiguous. CDR3 size: 14 residues. Trimming pared 0 bases from V and 0 bases from J, leaving 7 bases between. CDR1 and CDR2 from the germline V gene are GTSNPN and SVGIG (reference sequence). CDR3 bases: TGTGCCTGGAGTGTAGCGATTAGCACAGATACGCAGTATTTT. It yields the protein CAWSVAISTDTQYF.

The genes are TRBV2 and TRBJ2-5; D is possibly TRBD2 (7 bases). This CDR3 is built from 13 residues. Germline-derived CDR1 and CDR2 are SNHLY and FYNNEI. Deletions cut 9 bases from V and 2 bases from J, with 13 bases between. The CDR3 reads CASSRGGQETQYF. CDR3 DNA sequence: TGTGCCAGTTCTAGGGGGGGGCAAGAGACCCAGTACTTC.

This clone showed up just a few times. The chain joins TRBV19 to TRBJ2-4; 12 positions match TRBD1. V was clipped by 8 bases and J by 0 bases; unmatched bases: 11. This CDR3 is built from 18 residues. CDR1 and CDR2 (germline): LNHDA, SQIVND (reference sequence). The CDR3 coding sequence is TGTGCCAGTTCGGGGGACAGGGGGCGGTTCGGAGCCAAAAACATTCAGTACTTC. Protein sequence: CASSGDRGRFGAKNIQYF.

This chain joins TRBV7-9 and TRBJ2-3; 13 bases map to TRBD2. The CDR3 has 17 amino acids. The trim removed 4 bases at V and 1 base at J, leaving 5 bases unmatched. CDR1 and CDR2 from the germline V gene are SEHNR and FQNEAQ (reference sequence). The CDR3 DNA is TGTGCCAGCAGCTACGGGACTAGCGGGATAGGCACAGATACGCAGTATTTT. Amino acid sequence: CASSYGTSGIGTDTQYF.

This clone has only a few counts. V usage is TRBV6-6 and J usage is TRBJ1-5; D not certain. V lost 2 bases and J 3 bases, leaving 8 bases between the germline ends. CDR3 length: 14 residues. The germline CDR1 and CDR2 sequences are MNHNY and SVGAGI (reference sequence). The CDR3 sequence is CASSYVDSNQPQHF. CDR3 sequence (DNA): TGTGCCAGCAGTTACGTCGATTCCAATCAGCCCCAGCATTTT.

The table lists this clone with a few counts. This chain connects TRBV2 to TRBJ2-3; D gene unclear. CDR1 and CDR2 from the germline V gene are SNHLY and FYNNEI. Trimming stripped 6 bases from V and 2 bases from J, with 6 bases between. The CDR3 sequence is 12 residues long. Here the CDR3 reads CASRGVTDTQYF. CDR3 in DNA: TGTGCCAGCAGGGGCGTCACAGATACGCAGTATTTT.

This clone was found a few times. The genes are TRBV25-1 and TRBJ1-2; 7 positions match TRBD1. J was trimmed by 2 bases and V by 6 bases; bases with no gene match: 6. Germline lookup yields CDR1 MGHDK and CDR2 SYGVNS. The CDR3 spans 14 residues. The CDR3 DNA reads as TGTGCCAGCAGCGACTTCAGGGGGAACTATGGCTACACCTTC. Its translation: CASSDFRGNYGYTF.

This clone was observed a handful of times. The gene calls are TRBV7-9 and TRBJ1-1; TRBD1 matches 9 bases. The CDR3 spans 16 residues. Germline-derived CDR1 and CDR2 are SEHNR and FQNEAQ (reference sequence). J gave up 5 bases and V 9 bases, and 16 bases lay outside the gene matches. CDR3 nucleotides: TGTGCCAGTGATCCGGGACAGGGACTTGATTGGACTGAAGCTTTCTTT. It yields the protein CASDPGQGLDWTEAFF.

The chain recombines TRBV25-1 with TRBJ2-7; TRBD1 aligns across 7 bases. With 7 bases clipped from V and 6 bases from J, the junction kept 15 bases outside the gene matches. Germline loops: CDR1 MGHDK, CDR2 SYGVNS. The length of the CDR3 is 15 residues. CDR3 residues: CASTPRTGGQAEQYF. The DNA of the CDR3 is TGTGCCAGCACTCCTCGGACGGGCGGACAGGCCGAGCAGTACTTC.

This clone has only a few counts. The gene calls are TRBV30 and TRBJ2-5; D perhaps matches TRBD1 (6 bases). TRBJ2-7 matches the DNA end more closely, so the J call is doubtful. The CDR3 loop spans 15 amino acids. CDR1 is GTSNPN, CDR2 SVGIG, per germline (reference sequence). The CDR3 protein is CAWDRDIVSGNEQYF. CDR3 in DNA: TGTGCCTGGGACCGGGACATCGTTTCGGGCAACGAGCAGTACTTC.

V gene TRBV30 combines with J gene TRBJ1-4, with no clear D. Germline CDR1 and CDR2: GTSNPN and SVGIG (reference sequence). The CDR3 covers 13 residues. V was pared by 0 bases and J by 3 bases, with 5 bases between. CDR3 in amino acids: CAWSVGPNEKLFF. The DNA for the CDR3 is TGTGCCTGGAGTGTCGGTCCTAATGAAAAACTGTTTTTT.

V usage is TRBV14 and J usage is TRBJ2-7; a possible D gene is TRBD2 (7 bases). CDR1 and CDR2 from the germline V gene are SGHDN and FVKESK. The CDR3 extends over 13 amino acids. Trimming cost V 4 bases and J 6 bases, with 13 bases left between them. The DNA of the CDR3 is TGTGCCAGCAGCCCACGGGGGGCCGGCGAGCAGTACTTC. It translates to CASSPRGAGEQYF.

This rearrangement joins TRBV2 to TRBJ1-1, with D hard to call. This CDR3 is built from 14 residues. The V end was cut by 6 bases, the J end by 1 base, with 12 bases between. CDR1 is SNHLY and CDR2 is FYNNEI in the germline V gene. The CDR3 loop is CASSYIVGNTEAFF. CDR3 in DNA: TGTGCCAGCAGCTACATAGTGGGGAACACTGAAGCTTTCTTT.

This clone has only a few counts. The V gene is TRBV7-2, the J gene TRBJ2-7; 7 bases line up with TRBD1. With 3 bases clipped from V and 0 bases from J, the junction kept 8 bases outside the gene matches. Germline V gives CDR1 SGHTA, CDR2 FQGNSA. This CDR3 is built from 16 residues. The CDR3 loop reads CASSFQGQPSSYEQYF. CDR3 sequence (DNA): TGTGCCAGCAGCTTCCAGGGACAGCCGAGCTCCTACGAGCAGTACTTC.

In regard to this clone: Additional DNA sequences in this sample encode the identical CDR3. V gene TRBV7-9 combines with J gene TRBJ2-4; D may be TRBD1 (6 bases). V was trimmed by 1 base and J by 1 base, leaving 8 bases between them. The CDR3 is 15 amino acids. Germline loops: CDR1 SEHNR, CDR2 FQNEAQ (reference sequence). CDR3 sequence reads: CASSLVQGAKNIQYF. The CDR3 nucleotides read TGTGCCAGCAGCTTAGTTCAGGGGGCCAAAAACATTCAGTACTTC.

The CDR3 protein is CASRAIGAAGELFF. CDR3 coding DNA: TGCGCCAGCAGGGCTATAGGTGCTGCCGGGGAGCTGTTTTTT. V is TRBV5-1 and J is TRBJ2-2, with no clear D. Germline values: CDR1 SGHRS, CDR2 YFSETQ. The CDR3 consists of 14 residues. The V gene lost 5 bases and the J gene lost 6 bases, with 14 bases spanning the gap.

As to this clone: The germline gene is not matched at one end of the junction; a read error may be the cause. This chain joins TRBV2 and TRBJ2-2, with D unclear. In germline, CDR1 is SNHLY, CDR2 FYNNEI. CDR3 length: 14 residues. As DNA, the CDR3 is TGTGCCAGCAGCGAAGATGTCTTCTTCGGGGAGCTGTTTTTT. Translation: CASSEDVFFGELFF.